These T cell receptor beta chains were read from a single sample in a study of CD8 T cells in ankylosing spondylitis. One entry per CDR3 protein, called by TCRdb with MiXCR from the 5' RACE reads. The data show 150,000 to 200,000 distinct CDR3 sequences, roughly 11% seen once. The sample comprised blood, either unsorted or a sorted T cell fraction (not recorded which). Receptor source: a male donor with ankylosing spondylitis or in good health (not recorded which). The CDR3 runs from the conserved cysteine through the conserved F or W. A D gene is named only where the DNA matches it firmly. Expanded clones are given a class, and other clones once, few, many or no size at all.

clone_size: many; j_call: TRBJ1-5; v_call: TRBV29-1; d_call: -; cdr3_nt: TGCAGCGTTCTTCCCACAGGGATTGGAAATCAGCCCCAGCATTTT; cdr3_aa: CSVLPTGIGNQPQHF
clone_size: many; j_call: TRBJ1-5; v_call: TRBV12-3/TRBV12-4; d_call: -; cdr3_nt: TGTGCCAGCAGTTTTAGAGATCAGCCCCAGCATTTT; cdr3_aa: CASSFRDQPQHF
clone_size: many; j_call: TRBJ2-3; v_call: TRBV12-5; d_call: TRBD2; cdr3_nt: TGTGCTAGTGGTTTAACTAGCGAATTCACAGATACGCAGTATTTT; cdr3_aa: CASGLTSEFTDTQYF
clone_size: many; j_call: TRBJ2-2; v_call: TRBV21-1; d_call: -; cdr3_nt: TGTGCCAGCAGAAACAGGGGGCGTAACGGGGAGCTGTTTTTT; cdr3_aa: CASRNRGRNGELFF
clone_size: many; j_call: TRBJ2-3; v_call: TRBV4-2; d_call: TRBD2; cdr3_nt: TGTGCCAGCAGCCAAGATTCCACGGGGGGGGGAGATACGCAGTATTTT; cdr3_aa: CASSQDSTGGGDTQYF
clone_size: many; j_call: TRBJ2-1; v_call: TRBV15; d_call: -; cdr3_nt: TGTGCCACCAGCAGAGATATTTATGGGGAGCAGTTCTTC; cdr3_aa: CATSRDIYGEQFF
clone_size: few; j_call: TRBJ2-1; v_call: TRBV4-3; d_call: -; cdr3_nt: TGCGCCAGCAGCCAAGCGGGATACTCTGTACGTATCTTC; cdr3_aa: CASSQAGYSVRIF
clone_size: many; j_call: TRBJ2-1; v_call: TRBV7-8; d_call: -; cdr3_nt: TGTGCCAGCAGCTTAGTCAGGGGGGGTTTAAACAATGAGCAGTTCTTC; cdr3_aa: CASSLVRGGLNNEQFF
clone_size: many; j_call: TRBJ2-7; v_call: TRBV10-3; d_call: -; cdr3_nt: TGTGCCATCAGCCAGGGACTCTCCTACGAGCAGTACTTC; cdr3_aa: CAISQGLSYEQYF
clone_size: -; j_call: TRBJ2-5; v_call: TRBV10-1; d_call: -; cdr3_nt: TGCGCCAGCAGTGAGTCAAGGACTAAGAGCAGCCAGTACTTC; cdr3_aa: CASSESRTKSSQYF
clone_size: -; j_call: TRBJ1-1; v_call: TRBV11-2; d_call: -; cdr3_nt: TGTGCCAGCAGCTTTCATGCCCGACCTGACACTGAAGCTTTCTTT; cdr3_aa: CASSFHARPDTEAFF
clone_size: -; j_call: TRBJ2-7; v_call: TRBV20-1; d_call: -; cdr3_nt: TGCAGTGAGAGCCAGGGAGGATCCCACGAGCAGTACTTC; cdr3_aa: CSESQGGSHEQYF
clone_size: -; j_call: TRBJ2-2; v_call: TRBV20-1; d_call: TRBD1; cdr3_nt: TGCAGTGCTAGAGGTCCCCGGGGACAGCGGAACAGCGGGGAGCTGTTTTTT; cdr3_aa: CSARGPRGQRNSGELFF
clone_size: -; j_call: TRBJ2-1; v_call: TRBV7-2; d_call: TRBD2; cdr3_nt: TGTGCCAGCAGCTCCGAACTAGCGGGAGATCGTGAGCAGTTCTTC; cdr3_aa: CASSSELAGDREQFF
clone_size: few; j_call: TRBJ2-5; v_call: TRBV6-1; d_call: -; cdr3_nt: TGTGCCAGCAGTGAAGATGGAAATCGACTAGTGGAGACCCAGTACTTC; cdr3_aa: CASSEDGNRLVETQYF
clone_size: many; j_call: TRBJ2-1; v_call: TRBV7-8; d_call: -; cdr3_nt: TGTGCCAGCAGCTTAACGAGGGTGGATGAGCAGTTCTTC; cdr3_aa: CASSLTRVDEQFF
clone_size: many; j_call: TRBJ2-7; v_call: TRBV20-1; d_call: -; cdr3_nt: TGCAGTGCTAGAGTGACGACCGGTTACTACGAGCAGTACTTC; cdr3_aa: CSARVTTGYYEQYF
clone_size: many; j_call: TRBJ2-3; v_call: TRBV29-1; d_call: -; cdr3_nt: TGCAGCGTTGGCCAACTAAATTCTCCCGATACGCAGTATTTT; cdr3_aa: CSVGQLNSPDTQYF